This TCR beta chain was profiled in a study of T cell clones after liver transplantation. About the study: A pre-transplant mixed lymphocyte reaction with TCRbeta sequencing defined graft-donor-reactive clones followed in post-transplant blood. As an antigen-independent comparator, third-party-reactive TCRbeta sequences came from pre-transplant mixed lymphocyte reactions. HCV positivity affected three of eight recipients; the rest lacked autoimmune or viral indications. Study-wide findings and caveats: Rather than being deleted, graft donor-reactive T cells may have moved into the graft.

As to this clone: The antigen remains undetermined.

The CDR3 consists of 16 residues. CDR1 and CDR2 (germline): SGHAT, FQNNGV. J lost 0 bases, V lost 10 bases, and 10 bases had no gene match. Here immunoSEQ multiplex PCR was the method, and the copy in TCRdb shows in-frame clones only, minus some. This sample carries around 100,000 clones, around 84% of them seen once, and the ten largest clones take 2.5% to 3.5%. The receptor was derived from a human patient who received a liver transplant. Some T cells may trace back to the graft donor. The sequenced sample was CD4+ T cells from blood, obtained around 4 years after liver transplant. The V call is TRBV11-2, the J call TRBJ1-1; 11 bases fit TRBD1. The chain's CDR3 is CAISGGQGAMNTEAFF. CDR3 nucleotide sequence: TGTGCCATCTCGGGAGGACAGGGGGCGATGAACACTGAAGCTTTCTTT.